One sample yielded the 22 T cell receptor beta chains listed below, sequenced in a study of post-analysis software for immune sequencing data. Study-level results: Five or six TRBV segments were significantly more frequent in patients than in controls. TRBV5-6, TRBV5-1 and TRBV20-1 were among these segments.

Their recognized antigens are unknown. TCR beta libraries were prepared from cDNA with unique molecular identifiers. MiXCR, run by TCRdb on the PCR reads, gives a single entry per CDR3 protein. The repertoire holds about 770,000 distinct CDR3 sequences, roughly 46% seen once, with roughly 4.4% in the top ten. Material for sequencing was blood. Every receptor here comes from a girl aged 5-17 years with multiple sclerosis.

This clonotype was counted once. CDR3 region: CASSSREDSGYNEQFF. Written as DNA, the CDR3 is TGCGCCAGCAGCTCGAGGGAGGACAGCGGATACAATGAGCAGTTCTTC. The gene calls are TRBV5-1 and TRBJ2-1; D may be TRBD1 or TRBD2 (6 bases each). Trimming took off 3 bases at V and 4 bases at J, with 17 bases between the two ends. The germline gives CDR1 SGHRS, CDR2 YFSETQ. The CDR3 length is 16 residues.

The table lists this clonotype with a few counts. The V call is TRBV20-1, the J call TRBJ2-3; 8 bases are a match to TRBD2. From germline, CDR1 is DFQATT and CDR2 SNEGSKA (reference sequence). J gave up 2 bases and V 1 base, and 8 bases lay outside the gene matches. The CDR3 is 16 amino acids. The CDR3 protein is CSARAGGSPNTDTQYF. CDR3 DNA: TGCAGTGCTAGAGCGGGGGGGAGCCCCAACACAGATACGCAGTATTTT.

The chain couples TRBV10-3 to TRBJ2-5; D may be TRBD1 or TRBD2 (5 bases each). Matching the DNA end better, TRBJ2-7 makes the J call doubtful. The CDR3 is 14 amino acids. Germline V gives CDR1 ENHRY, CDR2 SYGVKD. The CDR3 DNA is TGTGCCATCAGTGATGTAAGAGGGGCCAACGAGCAGTACTTC. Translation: CAISDVRGANEQYF.

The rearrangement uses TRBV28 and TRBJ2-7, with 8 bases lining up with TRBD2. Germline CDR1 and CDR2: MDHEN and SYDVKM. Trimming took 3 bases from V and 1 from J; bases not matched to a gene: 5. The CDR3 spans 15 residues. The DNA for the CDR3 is TGTGCCAGCAGTTTTTCGGGGGGGAGGTCCTACGAGCAGTACTTC. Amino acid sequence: CASSFSGGRSYEQYF.

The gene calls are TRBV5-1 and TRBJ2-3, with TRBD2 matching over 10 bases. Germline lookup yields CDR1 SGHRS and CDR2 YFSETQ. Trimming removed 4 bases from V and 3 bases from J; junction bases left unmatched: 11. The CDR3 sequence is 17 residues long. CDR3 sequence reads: CASSLLPSGSSTDTQYF. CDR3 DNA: TGCGCCAGCAGCCTACTTCCTAGCGGGAGTTCAACAGATACGCAGTATTTT.

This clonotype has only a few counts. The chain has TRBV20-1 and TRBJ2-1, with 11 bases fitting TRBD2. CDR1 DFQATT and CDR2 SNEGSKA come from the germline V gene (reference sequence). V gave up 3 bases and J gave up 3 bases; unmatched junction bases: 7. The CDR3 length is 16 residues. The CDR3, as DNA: TGCAGTGCTAGTATTCCGGGACTAGCGGTCTACAATGAGCAGTTCTTC. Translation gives CSASIPGLAVYNEQFF.

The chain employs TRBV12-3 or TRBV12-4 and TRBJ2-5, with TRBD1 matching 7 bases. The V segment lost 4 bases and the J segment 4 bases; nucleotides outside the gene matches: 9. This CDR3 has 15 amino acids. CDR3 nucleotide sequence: TGTGCCAGCAGTTCCCAGCGAGGGGGCCGAGAGACCCAGTACTTC. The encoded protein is CASSSQRGGRETQYF.

The CDR3 is CASSESGRAGETQYF. DNA for the CDR3: TGTGCCAGCAGTGAAAGCGGGAGGGCCGGGGAGACCCAGTACTTC. The chain couples TRBV25-1 to TRBJ2-5; 10 positions agree with TRBD2. The CDR3 loop spans 15 amino acids. Germline V CDR1 and CDR2: MGHDK, SYGVNS. Losses at the gene ends were 2 bases for V and 5 bases for J; bases not matched to a gene: 5.

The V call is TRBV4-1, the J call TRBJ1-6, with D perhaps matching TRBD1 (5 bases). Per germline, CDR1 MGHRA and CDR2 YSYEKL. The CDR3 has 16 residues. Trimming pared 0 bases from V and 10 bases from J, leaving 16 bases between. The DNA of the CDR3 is TGCGCCAGCAGCCAAGAATTGACAGCCCCCGGATCACCCCTCCACTTT. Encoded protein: CASSQELTAPGSPLHF.

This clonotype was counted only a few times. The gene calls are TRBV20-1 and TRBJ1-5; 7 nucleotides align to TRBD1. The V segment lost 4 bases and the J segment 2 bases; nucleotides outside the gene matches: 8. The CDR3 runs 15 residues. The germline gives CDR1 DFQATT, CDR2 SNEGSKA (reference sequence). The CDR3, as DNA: TGCAGTGCTAATTTGGGAGGGGGCGGCAATCAGCCCCAGCATTTT. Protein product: CSANLGGGGNQPQHF.

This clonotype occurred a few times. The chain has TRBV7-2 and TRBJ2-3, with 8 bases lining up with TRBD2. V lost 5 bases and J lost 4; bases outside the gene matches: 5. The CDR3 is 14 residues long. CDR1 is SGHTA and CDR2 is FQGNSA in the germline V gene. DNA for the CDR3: TGTGCCAGCAGCCCGAGCGGGGGAGCAGATACGCAGTATTTT. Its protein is CASSPSGGADTQYF.

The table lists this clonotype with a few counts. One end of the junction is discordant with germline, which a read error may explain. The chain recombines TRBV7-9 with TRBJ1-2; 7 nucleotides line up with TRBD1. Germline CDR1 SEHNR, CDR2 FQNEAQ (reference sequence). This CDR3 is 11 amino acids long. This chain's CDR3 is CASSLGQGCTF. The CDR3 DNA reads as TGTGCCAGCAGCTTAGGACAGGGCTGCACCTTC.

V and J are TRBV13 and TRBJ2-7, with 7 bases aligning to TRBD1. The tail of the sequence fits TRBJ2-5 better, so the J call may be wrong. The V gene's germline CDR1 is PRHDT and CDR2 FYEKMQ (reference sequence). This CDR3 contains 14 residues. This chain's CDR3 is CASSLRGQFETQYF. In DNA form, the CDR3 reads TGTGCCAGCAGCTTACGGGGACAGTTCGAGACCCAGTACTTC.

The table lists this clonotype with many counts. The CDR3 nucleotides read TGCAGTGCTGGGCCTTCGTCCACAAGTTACAATGAGCAGTTCTTC. Translating gives CSAGPSSTSYNEQFF. V and J are TRBV20-1 and TRBJ2-1, with D uncertain. CDR3 size: 15 residues. V lost 5 bases and J lost 4, with 18 bases in between. The germline V gene encodes CDR1 DFQATT and CDR2 SNEGSKA (reference sequence).

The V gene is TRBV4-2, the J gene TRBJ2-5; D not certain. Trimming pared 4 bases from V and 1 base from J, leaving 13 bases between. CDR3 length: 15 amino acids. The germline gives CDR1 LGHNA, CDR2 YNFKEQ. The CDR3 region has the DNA TGTGCCAGCAGCCGCCAAGGTCAGTCCCAAGAGACCCAGTACTTC. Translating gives CASSRQGQSQETQYF.

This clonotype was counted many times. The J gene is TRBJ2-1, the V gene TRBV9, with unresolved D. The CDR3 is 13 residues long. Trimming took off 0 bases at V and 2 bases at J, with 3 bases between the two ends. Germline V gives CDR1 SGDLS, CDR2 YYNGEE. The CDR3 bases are TGTGCCAGCAGCGTAGCAACCTACAATGAGCAGTTCTTC. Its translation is CASSVATYNEQFF.

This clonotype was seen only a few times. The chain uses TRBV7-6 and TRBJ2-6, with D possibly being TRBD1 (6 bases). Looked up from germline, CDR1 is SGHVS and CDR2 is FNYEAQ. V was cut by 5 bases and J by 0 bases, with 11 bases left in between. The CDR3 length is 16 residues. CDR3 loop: CASSPRTASGANVLTF. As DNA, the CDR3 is TGTGCCAGCAGCCCCCGGACAGCCTCTGGGGCCAACGTCCTGACTTTC.

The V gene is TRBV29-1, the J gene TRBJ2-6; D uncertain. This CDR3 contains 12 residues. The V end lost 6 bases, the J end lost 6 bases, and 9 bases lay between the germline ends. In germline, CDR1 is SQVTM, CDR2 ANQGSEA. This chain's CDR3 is CSVSREANVLTF. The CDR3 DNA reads TGCAGCGTCTCTCGCGAGGCCAACGTCCTGACTTTC.

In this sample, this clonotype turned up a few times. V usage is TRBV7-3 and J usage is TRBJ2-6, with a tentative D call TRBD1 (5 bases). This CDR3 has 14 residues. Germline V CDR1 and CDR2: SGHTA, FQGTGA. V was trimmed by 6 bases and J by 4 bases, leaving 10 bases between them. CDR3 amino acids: CASSRRAGANVLTF. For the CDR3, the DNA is TGTGCCAGCAGTCGCAGGGCAGGGGCCAACGTCCTGACTTTC.

The CDR3 spells CASIPPGGSYEQYF. The CDR3, as DNA: TGTGCCAGCATCCCCCCGGGGGGTTCCTACGAGCAGTACTTC. The chain recombines TRBV28 with TRBJ2-7; the match to TRBD2 covers 7 bases. V lost 7 bases to trimming and J lost 1 base; unmatched junction nucleotides: 7. There are 14 residues in the CDR3. Germline V CDR1 and CDR2: MDHEN, SYDVKM.

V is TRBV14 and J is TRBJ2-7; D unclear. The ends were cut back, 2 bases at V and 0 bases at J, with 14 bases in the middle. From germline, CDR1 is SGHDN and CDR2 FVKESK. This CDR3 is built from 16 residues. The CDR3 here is CASSQIGRRFSYEQYF. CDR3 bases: TGTGCCAGCAGCCAAATAGGCCGCCGGTTCTCCTACGAGCAGTACTTC.

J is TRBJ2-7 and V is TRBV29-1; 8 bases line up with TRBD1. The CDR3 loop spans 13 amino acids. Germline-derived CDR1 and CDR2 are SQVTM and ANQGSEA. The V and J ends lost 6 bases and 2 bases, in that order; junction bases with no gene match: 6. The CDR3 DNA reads TGCAGCGTGTCTCAGGGGGCTGCCTACGAGCAGTACTTC. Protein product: CSVSQGAAYEQYF.